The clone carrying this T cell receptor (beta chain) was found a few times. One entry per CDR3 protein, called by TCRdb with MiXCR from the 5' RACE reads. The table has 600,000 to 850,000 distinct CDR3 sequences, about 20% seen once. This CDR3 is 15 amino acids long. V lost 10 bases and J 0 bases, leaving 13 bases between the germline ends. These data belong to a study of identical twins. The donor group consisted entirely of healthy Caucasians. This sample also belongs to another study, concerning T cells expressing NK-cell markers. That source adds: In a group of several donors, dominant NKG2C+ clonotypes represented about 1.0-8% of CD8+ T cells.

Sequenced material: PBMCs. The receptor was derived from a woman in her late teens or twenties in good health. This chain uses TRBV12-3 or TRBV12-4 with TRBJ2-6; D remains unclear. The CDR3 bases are TGTGCCAATGCGGACGGAAGCTCTGGGGCCAACGTCCTGACTTTC. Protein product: CANADGSSGANVLTF.